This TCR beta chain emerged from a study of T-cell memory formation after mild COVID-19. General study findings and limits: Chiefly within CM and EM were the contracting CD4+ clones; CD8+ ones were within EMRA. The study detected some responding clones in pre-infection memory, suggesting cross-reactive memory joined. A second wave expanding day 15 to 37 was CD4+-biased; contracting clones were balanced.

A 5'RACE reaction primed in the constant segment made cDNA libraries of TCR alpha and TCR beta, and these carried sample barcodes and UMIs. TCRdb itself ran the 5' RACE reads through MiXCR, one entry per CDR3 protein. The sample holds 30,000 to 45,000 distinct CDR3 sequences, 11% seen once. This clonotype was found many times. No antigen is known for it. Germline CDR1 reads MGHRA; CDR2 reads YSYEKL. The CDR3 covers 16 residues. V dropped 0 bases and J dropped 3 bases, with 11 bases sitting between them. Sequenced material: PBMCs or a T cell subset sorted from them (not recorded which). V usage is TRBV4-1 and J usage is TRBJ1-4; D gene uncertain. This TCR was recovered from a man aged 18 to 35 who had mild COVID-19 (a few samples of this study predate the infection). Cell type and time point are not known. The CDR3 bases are TGCGCCAGCAGCCAAGATCGAAGAGTGTCTAATGAAAAACTGTTTTTT. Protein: CASSQDRRVSNEKLFF.